The 20 T cell receptor beta chains given below trace back to one sample, sequenced in a study of T-cell reconstitution after alpha-beta-depleted transplantation in children. Library preparation (for TCRbeta) was performed with unique molecular identifiers. A single record per CDR3 protein comes from TCRdb applying MiXCR to the PCR reads. The profile shows 400,000 to 500,000 distinct CDR3 sequences, about 11% of them singletons. The specimen comprised PBMCs from the stem cell graft donor, sampled from the stem cell graft. All receptors come from a human donor who donated a stem cell graft to a child with acute myeloid leukemia.

About this clonotype: A read error may explain this, as a much larger clone is one base away. The chain is built from TRBV7-6 and TRBJ2-2; D ambiguous. Per the germline V gene, CDR1 is SGHVS and CDR2 is FNYEAQ. The germline V and J ends were trimmed by 4 bases and 1 base, with 13 bases remaining between them. The CDR3 sequence is 16 residues long. The CDR3 spells CASSSSLPGNTGELFF. CDR3 nucleotides: TGTGCCAGCAGCTCATCCCTCCCAGGGAACACCGGGGAGCTGTTTTTT.

The sample holds a few counts of this clonotype. The chain links TRBV29-1 to TRBJ2-1; D is possibly TRBD2 (5 bases). Germline CDR1 SQVTM, CDR2 ANQGSEA. With 0 bases removed from V and 8 bases from J, the gap between germline ends came to 20 bases. This CDR3 has 16 residues. The CDR3 sequence is CSVEDLHAGVAYEQFF. The DNA for the CDR3 is TGCAGCGTTGAAGATCTACACGCCGGGGTCGCGTATGAGCAGTTCTTC.

The table lists this clonotype with a few counts. This chain uses TRBV5-1 with TRBJ2-3; tentatively, D is TRBD2 (6 bases). This CDR3 is built from 14 residues. The germline V gene encodes CDR1 SGHRS and CDR2 YFSETQ. The V end was cut by 4 bases, the J end by 5 bases, with 14 bases between. The CDR3 region has the DNA TGCGCCAGCAGCACCTCTAGCGTGAAAGATACGCAGTATTTT. Translating gives CASSTSSVKDTQYF.

This clonotype has a handful of counts. The chain uses TRBV29-1 and TRBJ1-2; D is undetermined. Germline V lookup: CDR1 SQVTM, CDR2 ANQGSEA. Trimming took off 3 bases at V and 6 bases at J, with 11 bases between the two ends. The CDR3 loop spans 12 amino acids. CDR3 protein: CSVDHERDGYTF. The CDR3 DNA follows: TGCAGCGTTGATCATGAACGGGATGGCTACACCTTC.

This clonotype was found once. This sequence joins TRBV7-8 and TRBJ1-5, with D possibly TRBD1 on 5 matching bases. The germline V and J ends were trimmed by 2 bases and 11 bases, with 10 bases remaining between them. The germline V gene encodes CDR1 SGHVS and CDR2 FQNEAQ. This CDR3 contains 12 residues. For the CDR3, the DNA is TGTGCCAGCAGCTTATTCGTGGGGGCCCAGCATTTT. This sequence encodes CASSLFVGAQHF. Based on the CDR3 plus reference TRBV7-8 and TRBJ1-5, the full variable domain is GAGVSQSPRYKVAKRGQDVALRCDPISGHVSLFWYQQALGQGPEFLTYFQNEAQLDKSGLPSDRFFAERPEGSVSTLKIQRTQQEDSAVYLCASSLFVGAQHFGDGTRLSIL.

This clonotype was seen only a few times. V gene TRBV11-2 combines with J gene TRBJ1-5; D unclear. This CDR3 spans 13 amino acids. V gave up 4 bases and J gave up 6 bases, with 10 bases separating them. Looked up from germline, CDR1 is SGHAT and CDR2 is FQNNGV. The DNA for the CDR3 is TGTGCCAGCAGCTCACAAGCGGGTCAGCCCCAGCATTTT. This codes for CASSSQAGQPQHF. Variable domain in full (rest from reference TRBV11-2 and TRBJ1-5): EAGVAQSPRYKIIEKRQSVAFWCNPISGHATLYWYQQILGQGPKLLIQFQNNGVVDDSQLPKDRFSAERLKGVDSTLKIQPAKLEDSAVYLCASSSQAGQPQHFGDGTRLSIL.

This clonotype occurred a few times. The chain couples TRBV10-3 to TRBJ2-7; TRBD1 matches 8 bases. With 4 bases clipped from V and 0 bases from J, the junction kept 5 bases outside the gene matches. Germline CDR1 ENHRY, CDR2 SYGVKD. This CDR3 has 15 residues. This chain's CDR3 is CAISGPTGASYEQYF. The CDR3, as DNA: TGTGCCATCAGTGGCCCGACAGGGGCCTCCTACGAGCAGTACTTC.

The gene calls are TRBV5-1 and TRBJ1-5; weak D call: TRBD1 (5 bases). The germline V and J ends were trimmed by 5 bases and 3 bases, with 9 bases remaining between them. Germline assignment: CDR1 SGHRS and CDR2 YFSETQ. This CDR3 comprises 13 residues. CDR3 DNA sequence: TGCGCCAGCAGGGGACGGCCCAATCAGCCCCAGCATTTT. Translating it yields CASRGRPNQPQHF.

This clonotype has just a few counts. The V call is TRBV10-3, the J call TRBJ2-1; TRBD2 aligns across 7 bases. Germline V lookup: CDR1 ENHRY, CDR2 SYGVKD. There are 13 residues in the CDR3. As DNA, the CDR3 is TGTGCTAGTGGGGGGGTCCCCAGCGGTGAGCAGTTCTTC. Amino acid sequence: CASGGVPSGEQFF.

This clonotype showed up just a few times. This chain connects TRBV7-8 to TRBJ1-5; 7 nucleotides line up with TRBD1. The CDR3 contains 15 residues. Germline V gene data show CDR1 as SGHVS and CDR2 as FQNEAQ. Trimming cost V 5 bases and J 3 bases; bases outside gene matches: 7. This CDR3 reads CASSITTGANQPQHF. DNA for the CDR3: TGTGCCAGCAGCATCACTACAGGGGCCAATCAGCCCCAGCATTTT.

Of note for this clonotype: Given a much more abundant clone one base away, this may be a read error. The rearrangement uses TRBV27 and TRBJ2-6, with 9 bases matching TRBD1. This CDR3 spans 17 amino acids. CDR1 and CDR2 from the germline V gene are MNHEY and SMNVEV (reference sequence). CDR3 residues: CASSSGQGRSGANGLTF. CDR3 nucleotide sequence: TGTGCCAGCAGTTCCGGACAGGGGCGCTCTGGGGCCAACGGCCTGACTTTC.

The chain combines TRBV6-1 with TRBJ1-5, with D tentatively TRBD1 (5 bases). In germline, CDR1 is MNHNS, CDR2 SASEGT. The V and J ends lost 2 bases and 8 bases respectively, with 10 bases between them. The CDR3 length is 13 residues. Here the CDR3 reads CASSEFWGEPQHF. In nucleotides, the CDR3 is TGTGCCAGCAGTGAATTTTGGGGGGAGCCCCAGCATTTT.

This clonotype has a count of ten or more. This chain links TRBV29-1 with TRBJ2-3; D may be TRBD1 (7 bases). The CDR3 extends over 14 amino acids. The ends were cut back, 4 bases at V and 5 bases at J, with 16 bases in the middle. Germline V gene sequence: CDR1 SQVTM, CDR2 ANQGSEA. The CDR3 sequence: CSVGPRQGGDTQYF. The CDR3 region has the DNA TGCAGCGTTGGACCCCGACAGGGAGGAGATACGCAGTATTTT.

This clonotype showed up many times. This chain joins TRBV12-3 or TRBV12-4 and TRBJ2-5; D remains unclear. Trimming pared 5 bases from V and 7 bases from J, leaving 14 bases between. CDR3 length: 13 residues. CDR3 region: CASSPVLTGTQYF. In DNA, the CDR3 is TGTGCCAGCAGTCCCGTTCTCACCGGGACCCAGTACTTC.

This clonotype was seen a few times. The chain joins TRBV5-5 to TRBJ1-2, with unresolved D. The germline CDR1 and CDR2 sequences are SGHKS and YYEKEE (reference sequence). CDR3 length: 13 residues. Trimming cost V 3 bases and J 2 bases, with 8 bases left between them. The CDR3 loop is CASSSDGNYGYTF. DNA of the CDR3: TGTGCCAGCAGCTCGGACGGCAACTATGGCTACACCTTC.

The rearrangement links TRBV30 to TRBJ2-1; perhaps TRBD1 as D (5 bases). V was trimmed by 3 bases and J by 5 bases, leaving 11 bases between them. Germline V gene data show CDR1 as GTSNPN and CDR2 as SVGIG (reference sequence). The CDR3 spans 13 residues. The CDR3 DNA reads as TGTGCCTGGAGCAGGGTCCCCCACAATGAGCAGTTCTTC. Amino acids: CAWSRVPHNEQFF.

This clonotype was detected many times. This chain uses TRBV10-3 with TRBJ1-1; no definite D call. Trimming stripped 9 bases from V and 1 base from J, with 12 bases between. The CDR3 spans 13 residues. Germline CDR1 ENHRY, CDR2 SYGVKD. The CDR3 coding sequence is TGTGCCATAGCCTTGGCCGAGAACACTGAAGCTTTCTTT. Translated, it gives CAIALAENTEAFF.

This clonotype was detected many times. The chain joins TRBV29-1 to TRBJ2-7; 12 bases are a match to TRBD2. Germline CDR1 is SQVTM and CDR2 is ANQGSEA. The J segment lost 2 bases and the V segment lost 6 bases, leaving 2 bases of the junction unmatched. The CDR3 contains 13 residues. CDR3 amino acids: CSVRLAGAYEQYF. The CDR3, as DNA: TGCAGCGTAAGACTAGCGGGAGCCTACGAGCAGTACTTC.

The gene calls are TRBV30 and TRBJ2-3; 8 positions agree with TRBD2. V was pared by 5 bases and J by 0 bases, with 10 bases of the junction left unmatched. The CDR3 runs 16 residues. In germline, CDR1 is GTSNPN, CDR2 SVGIG (reference sequence). Written as DNA, the CDR3 is TGTGCCTGGGCCGGGACTAGTCATTATAGCACAGATACGCAGTATTTT. This translates into CAWAGTSHYSTDTQYF. Full variable domain (missing parts from reference TRBV30 and TRBJ2-3): SQTIHQWPATLVQPVGSPLSLECTVEGTSNPNLYWYRQAAGRGLQLLFYSVGIGQISSEVPQNLSASRPQDRQFILSSKKLLLSDSGFYLCAWAGTSHYSTDTQYFGPGTRLTVL.

The chain combines TRBV5-1 with TRBJ1-6, with D perhaps TRBD1 (5 bases). Looked up from germline, CDR1 is SGHRS and CDR2 is YFSETQ. CDR3 length: 16 amino acids. The ends were cut back, 5 bases at V and 0 bases at J, with 12 bases in the middle. The CDR3 loop is CASSWGGSSYNSPLHF. DNA for the CDR3: TGCGCCAGCAGTTGGGGCGGAAGCTCCTATAATTCACCCCTCCACTTT.